These 26 T cell receptor beta chains originate from one sample sequenced in a study of blood T cell repertoires in COVID-19. Repertoires were generated with immunoSEQ multiplex PCR, while TCRdb's copy carries only in-frame clones and drops some. The sample records 250,000 to 350,000 clones, around 85% being singletons. The sequenced material came from peripheral blood. Receptors were obtained from a human donor with COVID-19, enrolled during active disease. The donor label of this sample is uncertain.

The rearrangement uses TRBV29-1 and TRBJ2-5, with D possibly matching TRBD1 (8 bases). Germline V CDR1 and CDR2: SQVTM, ANQGSEA. Trimming shortened V by 4 bases and J by 5 bases, and 20 bases separated the two germline ends. This CDR3 region has 15 residues. CDR3 sequence reads: CSVVTQGARGETQYF. Written as DNA, the CDR3 is TGCAGCGTTGTTACTCAGGGGGCGCGGGGGGAGACCCAGTACTTC.

This clone has just a few counts. The chain recombines TRBV23-1 with TRBJ1-4; unclear D gene. TRBV23-1 is marked as an open reading frame, function uncertain. The CDR3 covers 13 residues. The germline V and J ends were trimmed by 6 bases and 11 bases, with 16 bases remaining between them. The CDR3 DNA follows: TGCGCCAGCAGCACAATCCACAGAGTGAAACTGTTTTTT. It specifies CASSTIHRVKLFF.

A remark on this clone: The sample has other DNA sequences that encode this CDR3 too. The genes are TRBV19 and TRBJ1-5, with D unresolved. Germline V lookup: CDR1 LNHDA, CDR2 SQIVND (reference sequence). The CDR3 runs 13 residues. Between the trimmed V and J ends, which lost 1 base and 5 bases, there was a span of 6 bases. CDR3 in amino acids: CASSIGRDQPQHF. CDR3 nucleotides: TGTGCCAGTAGTATAGGGAGGGATCAGCCCCAGCATTTT.

The chain recombines TRBV9 with TRBJ2-3; possible D gene TRBD2, 5 bases. Trimming removed 0 bases from V and 1 base from J, with 9 bases in between. This CDR3 has 15 amino acids. The germline gives CDR1 SGDLS, CDR2 YYNGEE. CDR3 in amino acids: CASSVAAGGTDTQYF. The CDR3, as DNA: TGTGCCAGCAGCGTAGCGGCCGGGGGCACAGATACGCAGTATTTT.

This chain uses TRBV5-1 with TRBJ2-5; TRBD2 matches at 9 bases. CDR3 length: 15 amino acids. Germline-derived CDR1 and CDR2 are SGHRS and YFSETQ. J lost 1 base, V lost 4 bases, and 5 bases had no gene match. The CDR3 sequence: CASSRASGTQETQYF. Here the CDR3 DNA reads TGCGCCAGCAGCCGGGCTAGCGGGACCCAAGAGACCCAGTACTTC.

The chain combines TRBV6-5 with TRBJ1-2, with D possibly being TRBD1 (5 bases). Trimming shortened V by 9 bases and J by 4 bases, and 9 bases separated the two germline ends. Per the germline V gene, CDR1 is MNHEY and CDR2 is SVGAGI. CDR3 length: 11 residues. The CDR3 DNA reads TGTGCCAGAGGGGATTTCTATGGCTACACCTTC. As protein: CARGDFYGYTF.

This chain links TRBV6-6 with TRBJ1-1; D gene ambiguous. This CDR3 has 12 amino acids. From germline, CDR1 is MNHNY and CDR2 SVGAGI (reference sequence). V was shortened by 2 bases and J by 3 bases, with 4 bases between the two germline ends. In DNA form, the CDR3 reads TGTGCCAGCAGTTACGGGCACACTGAAGCTTTCTTT. Encoded protein: CASSYGHTEAFF.

The chain recombines TRBV6-2 or TRBV6-3 with TRBJ1-4; D is uncertain. Germline CDR1 and CDR2: MNHEY and SVGEGT. CDR3 size: 13 residues. The ends were cut back, 4 bases at V and 6 bases at J, with 9 bases in the middle. CDR3 coding DNA: TGTGCCAGCAGTTGGAGACCCGATGAAAAACTGTTTTTT. Residues: CASSWRPDEKLFF.

This clone has only one observation. The chain uses TRBV18 and TRBJ2-2, with TRBD1 identical over 8 bases. The trim removed 6 bases at V and 4 bases at J, leaving 7 bases unmatched. CDR3 size: 15 residues. Germline V gene lookup returns CDR1 KGHSH and CDR2 LQKENI. CDR3 DNA sequence: TGTGCCAGCTCTCCTTTGACAGGGGCCACCGGGGAGCTGTTTTTT. Encoded protein: CASSPLTGATGELFF.

The chain carries TRBV10-1 and TRBJ2-1; 12 bases are shared with TRBD2. The CDR3 has 17 amino acids. Germline CDR1 is WNHNN and CDR2 is SYGVQD (reference sequence). V was pared by 2 bases and J by 10 bases, with 12 bases of the junction left unmatched. This CDR3 reads CASSEIGPTSGRNEQFF. In DNA form, the CDR3 reads TGCGCCAGCAGTGAGATCGGGCCGACTAGCGGGAGAAACGAGCAGTTCTTC.

This chain links TRBV28 with TRBJ1-1; D remains ambiguous. Trimming pared 6 bases from V and 1 base from J, leaving 9 bases between. This CDR3 region has 13 residues. In germline, CDR1 is MDHEN, CDR2 SYDVKM. The CDR3, as DNA: TGTGCCAGCAGGTTAACACCGAACACTGAAGCTTTCTTT. The encoded protein is CASRLTPNTEAFF.

This clone was found a few times. The V gene is TRBV10-1, the J gene TRBJ1-1; D gene ambiguous. CDR1 WNHNN and CDR2 SYGVQD come from the germline V gene (reference sequence). V was shortened by 1 base and J by 1 base, with 7 bases between the two germline ends. The length of the CDR3 is 14 residues. The chain's CDR3 is CASSEFRENTEAFF. The CDR3 DNA reads as TGCGCCAGCAGTGAGTTTCGGGAGAACACTGAAGCTTTCTTT.

The V and J genes are TRBV27 and TRBJ1-4, with D tentatively TRBD1 (6 bases). With 2 bases removed from V and 8 bases from J, the gap between germline ends came to 18 bases. The CDR3 has 16 amino acids. The germline V gene has CDR1 MNHEY and CDR2 SMNVEV (reference sequence). CDR3 amino acids: CASSLDRGGAEEKLFF. CDR3 DNA sequence: TGTGCCAGCAGTTTAGATAGGGGGGGCGCGGAGGAAAAACTGTTTTTT.

The chain recombines TRBV5-8 with TRBJ2-7; D may be TRBD1 (6 bases). From germline, CDR1 is SGHTS and CDR2 YDEGEE. CDR3 size: 16 residues. V lost 0 bases and J lost 0, with 13 bases in between. The CDR3 here is CASSLVGTGSSYEQYF. CDR3 sequence (DNA): TGTGCCAGCAGCTTGGTCGGCACAGGGAGCTCCTACGAGCAGTACTTC.

This chain links TRBV20-1 with TRBJ1-1; 8 nucleotides align to TRBD1. The V gene end was trimmed by 3 bases and the J gene end by 2 bases; junction bases not matched to a gene: 8. There are 15 residues in the CDR3. Germline V lookup: CDR1 DFQATT, CDR2 SNEGSKA (reference sequence). In nucleotides, the CDR3 is TGCAGTGCTAGTGTGCCAGGGGGCATCAACACTGAAGCTTTCTTT. It encodes CSASVPGGINTEAFF.

The chain carries TRBV11-2 and TRBJ2-1; the match to TRBD2 covers 7 bases. Trimming at V came to 2 bases and at J to 10 bases, leaving 11 bases not matched to a gene. The CDR3 totals 15 residues. Per germline, CDR1 SGHAT and CDR2 FQNNGV. The CDR3, as DNA: TGTGCCAGCAGCTTACCCCCCGGACTAGAGGCCGAGCAGTTCTTC. It translates to CASSLPPGLEAEQFF.

The genes are TRBV28 and TRBJ2-1; D is perhaps TRBD1 (6 bases). The germline V gene has CDR1 MDHEN and CDR2 SYDVKM. The V end lost 4 bases, the J end lost 0 bases, and 16 bases lay between the germline ends. The CDR3 extends over 17 amino acids. The CDR3 DNA is TGTGCCAGCAGTTACCTGGTGACAGGAACCTCCTACAATGAGCAGTTCTTC. Protein: CASSYLVTGTSYNEQFF.

The chain joins TRBV19 to TRBJ2-2; 10 bases fit TRBD1. Trimming took 3 bases from V and 5 from J; bases not matched to a gene: 0. Germline V gene lookup returns CDR1 LNHDA and CDR2 SQIVND (reference sequence). The CDR3 length is 14 residues. For the CDR3, the DNA is TGTGCCAGTAGTATGGGACAGGGGACCGGGGAGCTGTTTTTT. It codes for CASSMGQGTGELFF.

This chain links TRBV5-5 with TRBJ1-5, with 8 bases aligning to TRBD1. The J segment lost 7 bases and the V segment lost 0 bases, leaving 6 bases of the junction unmatched. The CDR3 is 15 residues long. From germline, CDR1 is SGHKS and CDR2 YYEKEE (reference sequence). The CDR3 region has the DNA TGTGCCAGCAGCTTGGGACAGGGGTGGGGACAGCCCCAGCATTTT. It encodes CASSLGQGWGQPQHF. Full variable domain (remainder filled in from reference TRBV5-5 and TRBJ1-5): DAGVTQSPTHLIKTRGQQVTLRCSPISGHKSVSWYQQVLGQGPQFIFQYYEKEERGRGNFPDRFSARQFPNYSSELNVNALLLGDSALYLCASSLGQGWGQPQHFGDGTRLSIL.

For the CDR3, the DNA is TGTGCCAGCAGTTTACCCAAACAACTAGATGAAAAACTGTTTTTT. It encodes CASSLPKQLDEKLFF. The gene calls are TRBV27 and TRBJ1-4; the D is unclear. Trimming left V 2 bases short and J 6 bases short, with 13 bases between. Germline CDR1 is MNHEY and CDR2 is SMNVEV (reference sequence). The CDR3 covers 15 residues.

This clone showed up just a few times. V gene TRBV5-1 combines with J gene TRBJ1-6, with no clear D. The V gene lost 2 bases and the J gene lost 9 bases, with 15 bases spanning the gap. The CDR3 sequence is 15 residues long. Germline CDR1 reads SGHRS; CDR2 reads YFSETQ. Here the CDR3 reads CASSLIGREVSPLHF. CDR3 nucleotides: TGCGCCAGCAGCTTAATCGGTAGGGAGGTTTCACCCCTCCACTTT.

The chain employs TRBV7-2 and TRBJ1-6, with 11 bases that match TRBD1. J was trimmed by 9 bases and V by 3 bases; bases with no gene match: 1. Germline V gene sequence: CDR1 SGHTA, CDR2 FQGNSA. The CDR3 consists of 14 residues. CDR3 in amino acids: CASSLGQGGSPLHF. The CDR3 DNA reads as TGTGCCAGCAGCTTGGGACAGGGGGGTTCACCCCTCCACTTT.

This clone showed up just once. The chain is built from TRBV7-9 and TRBJ2-1; 10 bases are shared with TRBD2. In germline, CDR1 is SEHNR, CDR2 FQNEAQ (reference sequence). The CDR3 runs 17 residues. V was pared by 5 bases and J by 5 bases, with 12 bases of the junction left unmatched. This CDR3 is CASSLYRGLAGDNEQFF. The CDR3 DNA reads TGTGCCAGCAGCCTGTACAGGGGTCTAGCGGGGGACAATGAGCAGTTCTTC.

The chain recombines TRBV28 with TRBJ2-1; 14 bases agree with TRBD2. J gave up 12 bases and V 5 bases, and 6 bases lay outside the gene matches. CDR3 length equals 14 residues. The germline V gene encodes CDR1 MDHEN and CDR2 SYDVKM. The CDR3, as DNA: TGTGCCAGCAGTCGACGACTAGCGGGAGGGCCGCAGTTCTTC. Translated: CASSRRLAGGPQFF.

This clone was detected only once. V usage is TRBV28 and J usage is TRBJ1-1; D not resolved. This CDR3 is built from 12 residues. V dropped 2 bases and J dropped 11 bases, with 12 bases sitting between them. CDR1 is MDHEN and CDR2 is SYDVKM in the germline V gene. CDR3 sequence reads: CASSLPEGRAFF. The CDR3 DNA reads TGTGCCAGCAGTTTACCGGAGGGTAGGGCTTTCTTT.

The chain links TRBV10-2 to TRBJ2-7, with a weak D call TRBD1 (6 bases). Per germline, CDR1 WSHSY and CDR2 SAAADI. This CDR3 comprises 14 residues. V was shortened by 6 bases and J by 6 bases, with 18 bases between the two germline ends. CDR3 coding DNA: TGCGCCAGCAGGCGACAGGATCTCCCGGGCGAGCAGTACTTC. Translation: CASRRQDLPGEQYF.